The 20 T cell receptor beta chains presented below share a single source sample, sequenced in a study of cytomegalovirus exposure and HLA in healthy donors. The PCR used 60 Vbeta and 13 Jbeta primers. Repertoires were generated with immunoSEQ multiplex PCR, while TCRdb's copy carries only in-frame clones and drops some. The sample holds 70,000 to 95,000 clones, 76% seen once. Source material: PBMCs. The receptors come from a man aged 25-45 years in good health and CMV-seropositive.

The chain combines TRBV7-9 with TRBJ1-1; TRBD1 might be the D (5 bases). This CDR3 spans 15 amino acids. V gave up 3 bases and J gave up 1 base, with 12 bases separating them. Germline loops: CDR1 SEHNR, CDR2 FQNEAQ (reference sequence). The CDR3 region is CASSFWGGENTEAFF. The CDR3 DNA is TGTGCCAGCAGCTTCTGGGGGGGGGAGAACACTGAAGCTTTCTTT.

This clone has a single count. The chain combines TRBV6-1 with TRBJ2-2, with 8 bases fitting TRBD1. The V gene end was trimmed by 4 bases and the J gene end by 4 bases; junction bases not matched to a gene: 5. The germline V gene has CDR1 MNHNS and CDR2 SASEGT. The length of the CDR3 is 15 residues. This CDR3 is CASSVETGVTGELFF. The CDR3 DNA reads as TGTGCCAGCAGTGTCGAGACAGGGGTCACCGGGGAGCTGTTTTTT.

The chain recombines TRBV6-1 with TRBJ1-1; D gene uncertain. Germline V lookup: CDR1 MNHNS, CDR2 SASEGT. The CDR3 contains 15 residues. The V and J ends lost 1 base and 0 bases respectively, with 9 bases between them. The chain's CDR3 is CASSEVSGMNTEAFF. Here the CDR3 DNA reads TGTGCCAGCAGTGAAGTGTCGGGTATGAACACTGAAGCTTTCTTT.

This clone has only one observation. V is TRBV30 and J is TRBJ2-6; 8 positions agree with TRBD1. The CDR3 is 18 residues long. V trimming: 4 bases; J trimming: 1 base; junction bases outside the gene matches: 12. Looked up from germline, CDR1 is GTSNPN and CDR2 is SVGIG (reference sequence). CDR3 bases: TGTGCCTGGAATATCGGGACAGGCTATACGTCTGGGGCCAACGTCCTGACTTTC. This sequence encodes CAWNIGTGYTSGANVLTF.

This clone was seen a handful of times. The CDR3 DNA sequence: TGTGCCAGCAGGCTTGACTTAGAAGCTTTCTTT. Protein: CASRLDLEAFF. V gene TRBV28 combines with J gene TRBJ1-1; D remains ambiguous. The CDR3 consists of 11 residues. Trimming removed 6 bases from V and 8 bases from J, with 10 bases in between. Germline V gene lookup returns CDR1 MDHEN and CDR2 SYDVKM.

The chain is built from TRBV7-3 and TRBJ2-1, with 8 bases fitting TRBD2. The CDR3 is 16 amino acids. The ends lost 2 bases at V and 3 bases at J; junction bases unmatched: 6. CDR1 and CDR2 from the germline V gene are SGHTA and FQGTGA. The CDR3, as DNA: TGTGCCAGCAGCTTACTATCGGGGACTAGCTACAATGAGCAGTTCTTC. It yields the protein CASSLLSGTSYNEQFF.

The gene calls are TRBV9 and TRBJ2-3; TRBD2 aligns across 12 bases. CDR1 is SGDLS, CDR2 YYNGEE, per germline. This CDR3 has 17 residues. V lost 3 bases, J lost 1 base, and 6 bases stayed unmatched. CDR3 residues: CASSGTSGALGTDTQYF. In nucleotides, the CDR3 is TGTGCCAGCAGCGGGACTAGCGGGGCCTTAGGCACAGATACGCAGTATTTT.

This chain uses TRBV4-3 with TRBJ2-6, with no clear D. The CDR3 spans 15 residues. Germline values: CDR1 LGHNA, CDR2 YSLEER. With 4 bases removed from V and 0 bases from J, the gap between germline ends came to 7 bases. CDR3 DNA sequence: TGCGCCAGCAGCCTAATTAACTCTGGGGCCAACGTCCTGACTTTC. Protein: CASSLINSGANVLTF.

This sequence joins TRBV6-6 and TRBJ1-2; 9 positions match TRBD1. This CDR3 spans 14 amino acids. The ends lost 6 bases at V and 1 base at J; junction bases unmatched: 3. The germline V gene has CDR1 MNHNY and CDR2 SVGAGI (reference sequence). CDR3 nucleotides: TGTGCCAGCAGCCCGACAGGGGGTAACTATGGCTACACCTTC. It yields the protein CASSPTGGNYGYTF.

This clone appeared a few times. The CDR3 DNA sequence: TGTGCCAGCAGTTTATCGGACAGGCCGGATACGCAGTATTTT. Protein sequence: CASSLSDRPDTQYF. The chain has TRBV27 and TRBJ2-3, with 7 bases lining up with TRBD1. The CDR3 contains 14 residues. In germline, CDR1 is MNHEY, CDR2 SMNVEV (reference sequence). The J segment lost 6 bases and the V segment lost 0 bases, leaving 3 bases of the junction unmatched.

The rearrangement links TRBV28 to TRBJ1-2; perhaps TRBD1 as D (5 bases). Germline loops: CDR1 MDHEN, CDR2 SYDVKM. The length of the CDR3 is 13 residues. Trimming took off 7 bases at V and 6 bases at J, with 15 bases between the two ends. The CDR3 DNA sequence: TGTGCCAGCACCGACGGGGGTTGGAATGGCTACACCTTC. It encodes CASTDGGWNGYTF.

The gene calls are TRBV5-6 and TRBJ2-3, with D unclear. V dropped 4 bases and J dropped 3 bases, with 12 bases sitting between them. CDR3 size: 14 residues. Germline V gene data show CDR1 as SGHDT and CDR2 as YYEEEE. The CDR3 protein is CASSPAPGTDTQYF. Here the CDR3 DNA reads TGTGCCAGCAGCCCCGCCCCGGGTACAGATACGCAGTATTTT.

The chain carries TRBV19 and TRBJ1-1; perhaps TRBD1 as D (5 bases). Trimming left V 3 bases short and J 7 bases short, with 15 bases between. The V gene's germline CDR1 is LNHDA and CDR2 SQIVND (reference sequence). The CDR3 sequence is 14 residues long. CDR3 sequence (DNA): TGTGCCAGTAGTATGCGTTTATCGGACAATGAAGCTTTCTTT. It specifies CASSMRLSDNEAFF.

The chain couples TRBV5-4 to TRBJ1-1, with a weak D call TRBD1 (6 bases). Trimming removed 5 bases at V and 2 bases at J, with 13 bases between. Germline-derived CDR1 and CDR2 are SGHNT and YYREEE (reference sequence). The CDR3 runs to 14 residues. CDR3 sequence (DNA): TGTGCCAGCAGACCCGGGACAATTAACACTGAAGCTTTCTTT. It specifies CASRPGTINTEAFF.

The V call is TRBV5-1, the J call TRBJ2-3; D gene unclear. V was trimmed by 6 bases and J by 14 bases, leaving 10 bases between them. The germline V gene has CDR1 SGHRS and CDR2 YFSETQ. This CDR3 is 9 amino acids long. CDR3 sequence: CASKLSPYF. For the CDR3, the DNA is TGCGCCAGCAAACTTTCCCCGTATTTT.

The CDR3 spells CASSQEEFFPYTF. CDR3 sequence (DNA): TGTGCCAGCAGCCAAGAGGAGTTTTTCCCCTACACCTTC. V gene TRBV14 combines with J gene TRBJ1-2; no clear D gene. Germline V gene lookup returns CDR1 SGHDN and CDR2 FVKESK. The CDR3 sequence is 13 residues long. V lost 0 bases and J lost 10, with 12 bases in between.

The chain employs TRBV9 and TRBJ1-1; 8 nucleotides align to TRBD1. CDR3 length: 15 amino acids. Germline V gives CDR1 SGDLS, CDR2 YYNGEE. After removal of 4 bases from V and 3 bases from J, the junction contained 8 bases not matched to a gene. The CDR3 protein is CASSLRGREDTEAFF. CDR3 DNA sequence: TGTGCCAGCAGCCTCAGGGGGCGCGAGGACACTGAAGCTTTCTTT.

V and J are TRBV4-1 and TRBJ2-6, with a tentative D call TRBD1 (5 bases). V was clipped by 1 base and J by 2 bases, with 15 bases between them. This CDR3 spans 18 amino acids. Per germline, CDR1 MGHRA and CDR2 YSYEKL. CDR3 residues: CASSQAQGILTGANVLTF. CDR3 bases: TGCGCCAGCAGCCAAGCCCAGGGTATTCTCACTGGGGCCAACGTCCTGACTTTC.

This rearrangement joins TRBV4-3 to TRBJ2-7; 7 positions agree with TRBD2. Germline trimming cut 4 bases from V and 0 bases from J; bases unmatched to any gene: 6. The germline V gene encodes CDR1 LGHNA and CDR2 YSLEER. The CDR3 is made up of 15 amino acids. The CDR3 loop reads CASSRSRDYSYEQYF. The CDR3 DNA reads as TGCGCCAGCAGCCGCTCCCGGGACTACTCCTACGAGCAGTACTTC.

This chain links TRBV6-4 with TRBJ2-3, with a tentative D call TRBD2 (6 bases). Trimming shortened V by 8 bases and J by 2 bases, and 17 bases separated the two germline ends. In germline, CDR1 is MRHNA, CDR2 SNTAGT. The CDR3 covers 15 residues. The CDR3 DNA is TGTGCCAGCCCGAGGAGCGGGTCGTACACAGATACGCAGTATTTT. Its translation: CASPRSGSYTDTQYF.